The 13 T cell receptor beta chains below all came from one sample that was sequenced in a study of long-term antiretroviral therapy in people with HIV. At the survey level, the v3.0 immunoSEQ assay was run. Produced via immunoSEQ multiplex PCR; TCRdb's table is partial and in-frame only. The sample has 14,000 or so clones; approximately 80% are singletons. The sample in question was unsorted PBMCs, obtained just before starting antiretroviral therapy. Receptor source: a man between 40 and 49 years old with HIV.

This clone was observed a few times. V gene TRBV7-9 combines with J gene TRBJ1-6; weak D call: TRBD1 (5 bases). Germline V gene sequence: CDR1 SEHNR, CDR2 FQNEAQ (reference sequence). Trimming left V 11 bases short and J 3 bases short, with 11 bases between. The length of the CDR3 is 13 residues. The CDR3 DNA reads TGTGCCTCAGGGCTTGACTATAATTCACCCCTCCACTTT. Amino acid sequence: CASGLDYNSPLHF.

In its sample, this clone was seen once. The V gene is TRBV30, the J gene TRBJ2-5; possible D gene TRBD2, 7 bases. The germline V gene has CDR1 GTSNPN and CDR2 SVGIG (reference sequence). Trimming took 3 bases from V and 2 from J, leaving 13 bases between them. CDR3 length equals 14 residues. CDR3 nucleotides: TGTGCCTGGAGGGGCGGGGGCCTTCAAGAGACCCAGTACTTC. It codes for CAWRGGGLQETQYF.

This sequence joins TRBV30 and TRBJ2-5; the D is unclear. V lost 3 bases, J lost 2 bases, and 4 bases lay in between. This CDR3 is 11 amino acids long. CDR1 and CDR2 (germline): GTSNPN, SVGIG (reference sequence). The CDR3 DNA is TGTGCCTGGAGGGTTCAAGAGACCCAGTACTTC. Its translation: CAWRVQETQYF.

CDR3 coding DNA: TGTGCCAGCAGCCCCTACTATGGCTCCTACAATGAGCAGTTCTTC. Translated: CASSPYYGSYNEQFF. The chain recombines TRBV11-2 with TRBJ2-1; D uncertain. This CDR3 region has 15 residues. Germline CDR1 SGHAT, CDR2 FQNNGV. The V end was cut by 5 bases, the J end by 0 bases, with 11 bases between.

DNA for the CDR3: TGTGCCAGTAGTAACCCCTTGGGACATCGCGCGCTGGAGCAGTTCTTC. Residues: CASSNPLGHRALEQFF. The V call is TRBV19, the J call TRBJ2-1; a weak D match, TRBD1 (6 bases). The length of the CDR3 is 16 residues. V was shortened by 4 bases and J by 10 bases, with 23 bases between the two germline ends. Germline loops: CDR1 LNHDA, CDR2 SQIVND (reference sequence).

The rearrangement joins TRBV5-1 to TRBJ2-1; 7 bases fit TRBD1. Trimming took 4 bases from V and 0 from J; bases not matched to a gene: 7. CDR1 and CDR2 (germline): SGHRS, YFSETQ. The CDR3 totals 16 residues. CDR3 sequence: CASSASRGPSYNEQFF. DNA of the CDR3: TGCGCCAGCAGCGCCTCTAGGGGGCCCTCCTACAATGAGCAGTTCTTC.

This chain connects TRBV11-3 to TRBJ2-7; TRBD2 aligns across 7 bases. Per the germline V gene, CDR1 is SGHNT and CDR2 is YENEEA. CDR3 length: 14 residues. After removal of 4 bases from V and 3 bases from J, the junction contained 6 bases not matched to a gene. In nucleotides, the CDR3 is TGTGCCAGCAGCTCCCGGGGAGGGGACTACGAGCAGTACTTC. Translation: CASSSRGGDYEQYF. The full variable domain, in which reference TRBV11-3 and TRBJ2-7 provide the parts outside the CDR3, is EAGVVQSPRYKIIEKKQPVAFWCNPISGHNTLYWYLQNLGQGPELLIRYENEEAVDDSQLPKDRFSAERLKGVDSTLKIQPAELGDSAVYLCASSSRGGDYEQYFGPGTRLTVT.

For this clone: This probably arose from a read error, given a far larger clone one base away. Different DNA sequences within this sample yield the same CDR3. This sequence joins TRBV5-1 and TRBJ2-7; D unresolved. CDR1 SGHRS and CDR2 YFSETQ come from the germline V gene. The CDR3 extends over 14 amino acids. Trimming stripped 3 bases from V and 4 bases from J, with 14 bases between. The CDR3 spells CASSSDPGVYEQYF. The CDR3 nucleotides are TGCGCCAGCAGCTCTGACCCTGGGGTATACGAGCAGTACTTC.

The gene calls are TRBV25-1 and TRBJ1-6; 11 nucleotides agree with TRBD1. The CDR3 loop spans 17 amino acids. The germline gives CDR1 MGHDK, CDR2 SYGVNS. Germline trimming cut 2 bases from V and 7 bases from J; bases unmatched to any gene: 7. The CDR3 loop reads CASSETSDRGRNSPLHF. The CDR3 DNA sequence: TGTGCCAGCAGTGAAACTTCGGACAGGGGGCGGAATTCACCCCTCCACTTT. Looking up the rest from reference TRBV25-1 and TRBJ1-6 gives the full variable domain: EADIYQTPRYLVIGTGKKITLECSQTMGHDKMYWYQQDPGMELHLIHYSYGVNSTEKGDLSSESTVSRIRTEHFPLTLESARPSHTSQYLCASSETSDRGRNSPLHFGNGTRLTVT.

This chain joins TRBV29-1 and TRBJ1-2; 12 bases line up with TRBD1. The CDR3 covers 14 residues. Germline V CDR1 and CDR2: SQVTM, ANQGSEA. J lost 7 bases, V lost 5 bases, and 8 bases had no gene match. CDR3 residues: CSVSPGTGGLGYTF. DNA of the CDR3: TGCAGCGTTTCCCCCGGGACAGGGGGCCTTGGCTACACCTTC.

V gene TRBV7-9 combines with J gene TRBJ2-5, with TRBD2 matching over 9 bases. The CDR3 extends over 17 amino acids. Looked up from germline, CDR1 is SEHNR and CDR2 is FQNEAQ (reference sequence). With V trimmed by 1 base and J by 1 base, 7 bases remained unmatched. The CDR3 sequence is CASSLGGSSGTQETQYF. In DNA, the CDR3 is TGTGCCAGCAGCTTAGGGGGGTCTAGCGGGACCCAAGAGACCCAGTACTTC.

The chain couples TRBV12-5 to TRBJ2-2, with D possibly TRBD1 on 5 matching bases. CDR3 size: 17 residues. The germline gives CDR1 LGHNT, CDR2 FRNRAP. Trimming pared 2 bases from V and 0 bases from J, leaving 13 bases between. Written as DNA, the CDR3 is TGTGCTAGTGGTTTGACTCCGGGCAGGGCGAACACCGGGGAGCTGTTTTTT. Translating it yields CASGLTPGRANTGELFF.

V usage is TRBV11-3 and J usage is TRBJ2-5; tentatively, D is TRBD2 (6 bases). The CDR3 contains 15 residues. The germline CDR1 and CDR2 sequences are SGHNT and YENEEA. Deletions cut 4 bases from V and 1 base from J, with 13 bases between. CDR3 residues: CASSSQEGTQETQYF. The CDR3 DNA reads as TGTGCCAGCAGCTCACAGGAGGGAACCCAAGAGACCCAGTACTTC.